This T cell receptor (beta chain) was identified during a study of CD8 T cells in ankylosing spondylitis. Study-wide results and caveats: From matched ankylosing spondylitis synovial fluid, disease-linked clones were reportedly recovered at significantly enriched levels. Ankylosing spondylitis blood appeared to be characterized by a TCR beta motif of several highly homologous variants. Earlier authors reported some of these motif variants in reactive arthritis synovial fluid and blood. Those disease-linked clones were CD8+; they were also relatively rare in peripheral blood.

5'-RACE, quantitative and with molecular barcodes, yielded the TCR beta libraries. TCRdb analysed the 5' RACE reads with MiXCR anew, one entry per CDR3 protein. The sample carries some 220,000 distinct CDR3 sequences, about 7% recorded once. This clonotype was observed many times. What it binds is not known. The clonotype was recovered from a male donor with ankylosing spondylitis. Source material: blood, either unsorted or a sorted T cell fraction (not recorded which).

Here the CDR3 reads CASSIILNYEQYF. The CDR3 DNA reads as TGTGCCAGTAGTATCATACTAAACTACGAGCAGTACTTC. The chain carries TRBV19 and TRBJ2-7; D not resolved. V was cut by 3 bases and J by 3 bases, with 9 bases left in between. The length of the CDR3 is 13 residues. CDR1 is LNHDA and CDR2 is SQIVND in the germline V gene (reference sequence).